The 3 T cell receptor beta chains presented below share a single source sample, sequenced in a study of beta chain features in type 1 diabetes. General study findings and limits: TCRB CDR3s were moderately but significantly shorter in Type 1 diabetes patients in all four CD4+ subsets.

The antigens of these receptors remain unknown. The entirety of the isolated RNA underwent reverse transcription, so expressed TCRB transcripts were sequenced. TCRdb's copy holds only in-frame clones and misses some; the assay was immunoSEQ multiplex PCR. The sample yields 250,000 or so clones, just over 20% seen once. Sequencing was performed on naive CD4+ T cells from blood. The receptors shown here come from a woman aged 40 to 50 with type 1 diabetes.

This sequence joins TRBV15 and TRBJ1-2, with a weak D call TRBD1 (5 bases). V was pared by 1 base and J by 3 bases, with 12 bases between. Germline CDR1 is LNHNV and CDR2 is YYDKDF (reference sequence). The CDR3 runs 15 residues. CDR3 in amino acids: CATSRGLARDYGYTF. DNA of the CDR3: TGTGCCACCAGCAGAGGTTTGGCCAGGGACTATGGCTACACCTTC.

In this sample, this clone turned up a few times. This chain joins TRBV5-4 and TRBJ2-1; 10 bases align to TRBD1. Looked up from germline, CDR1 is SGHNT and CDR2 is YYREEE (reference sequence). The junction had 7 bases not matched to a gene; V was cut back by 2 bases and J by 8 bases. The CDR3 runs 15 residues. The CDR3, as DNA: TGTGCCAGCAGCTTCCGGGACAGGGGTTTCTATGAGCAGTTCTTC. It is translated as CASSFRDRGFYEQFF.

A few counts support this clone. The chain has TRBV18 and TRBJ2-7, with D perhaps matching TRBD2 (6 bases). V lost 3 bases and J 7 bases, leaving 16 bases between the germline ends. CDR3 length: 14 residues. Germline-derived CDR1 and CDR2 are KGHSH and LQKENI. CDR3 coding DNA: TGTGCCAGCTCACCCATCACGGAGGGGCAAGAGCAGTACTTC. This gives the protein CASSPITEGQEQYF.